These T cell receptor beta chains were read from a single sample in a study of CD4 T cells in relation to SARS-CoV-2 and coronaviruses. For these receptors, no antigen is known. The repertoire was sequenced with immunoSEQ multiplex PCR; TCRdb's copy has only in-frame clones and lacks some. The table records roughly 21,000 clones, around three quarters of them present only once. The specimen sequenced was CD4+ T cells from PBMCs, cultured in vitro. The receptors were sampled from a human donor in good health. The CDR3 runs from the conserved cysteine through the conserved F or W. A D gene is named only where the DNA matches it firmly. The size entry is marked missing in some rows and otherwise reads once, few, many or a size class.

v_gene	abundance	j_gene	d_gene	CDR3nt	CDR3aa
TRBV18	few	TRBJ1-6	NA	TGTGCCAGCTCACCTGGGGAGGGTTCACCCCTCCACTTT	CASSPGEGSPLHF
TRBV11-2	NA	TRBJ2-5	TRBD1	TGTGCCAGCAGCTTAGGGCCAGGGGGTGGTGAGACCCAGTACTTC	CASSLGPGGGETQYF
TRBV11-2	NA	TRBJ1-1	NA	TGTGCCAGCAGCTTAGTTGGACAAGTGAACACTGAAGCTTTCTTT	CASSLVGQVNTEAFF
TRBV9	few	TRBJ2-2	TRBD2	TGTGCCAGCAGCCGGGGGGGACTAGCGGGACCTTTCACCGGGGAGCTGTTTTTT	CASSRGGLAGPFTGELFF
TRBV7-3	NA	TRBJ2-2	NA	TGTGCCAGCAGCATAAGTCGGGGGGCAAGCACCGGGGAGCTGTTTTTT	CASSISRGASTGELFF
TRBV11-2	few	TRBJ2-1	TRBD2	TGTGCCAGCAGCTTCGCAGCGGGGACCTACAATGAGCAGTTCTTC	CASSFAAGTYNEQFF
TRBV7-2	NA	TRBJ1-6	NA	TGTGCCAGCAGCTCGCCGACGGGGAGAGGGAATTCACCCCTCCACTTT	CASSSPTGRGNSPLHF
TRBV5-1	NA	TRBJ2-7	TRBD1	TGCGCCAGCAGTTGGGACAGCACCTACGAGCAGTACTTC	CASSWDSTYEQYF
TRBV19	NA	TRBJ1-6	TRBD1	TGTGCCAGTACAGAGACAGGGGGTTCACCCCTCCACTTT	CASTETGGSPLHF
TRBV6-5	NA	TRBJ1-2	TRBD1	TGTGCCAGCAGACCGACAGGGGCGGGTGGCTACACCTTC	CASRPTGAGGYTF
TRBV18	NA	TRBJ1-5	NA	TGTGCCAGCTCGACGGGGTTCAATCAGCCCCAGCATTTT	CASSTGFNQPQHF
TRBV2	NA	TRBJ1-5	TRBD1	TGTGCCAGCAGTGATACCAGGGGGCAAAATCAGCCCCAGCATTTT	CASSDTRGQNQPQHF
TRBV6-2/TRBV6-3	few	TRBJ2-3	NA	TGTGCCAGCAGTTACCCGGACAGCACAGATACGCAGTATTTT	CASSYPDSTDTQYF
TRBV12-3/TRBV12-4	NA	TRBJ2-5	TRBD1	TGTGCCAGCAGTTTTCAGGACAGGGAGACCCAGTACTTC	CASSFQDRETQYF
TRBV5-6	NA	TRBJ1-2	TRBD1	TGTGCCAGCAGCTCCATCTCGACAGGGGGCTACACCTTC	CASSSISTGGYTF
TRBV7-8	NA	TRBJ1-6	NA	TGTGCCAGCAGCCCCAGGGTGTCTGGGGATTCACCCCTCCACTTT	CASSPRVSGDSPLHF
TRBV28	NA	TRBJ1-4	TRBD1	TGTGCCAGCAGTTTCTCCAGGGGGCGGGGTAATGAAAAACTGTTTTTT	CASSFSRGRGNEKLFF
TRBV7-2	NA	TRBJ1-5	NA	TGTGCCAGCAGCCCAACGGGGGAGAGCAATCAGCCCCAGCATTTT	CASSPTGESNQPQHF
TRBV5-6	NA	TRBJ1-2	NA	TGTGCCAGCAGCTTACGGGCTAACTATGGCTACACCTTC	CASSLRANYGYTF
TRBV12-3/TRBV12-4	NA	TRBJ1-5	TRBD1	TGTGCCAGCAGGACAGGGGGTGGTCAGCCCCAGCATTTT	CASRTGGGQPQHF
TRBV5-5	NA	TRBJ1-1	NA	TGTGCCAGCAGCTGGGGTAGGGGGAGGAACACTGAAGCTTTCTTT	CASSWGRGRNTEAFF
TRBV7-2	NA	TRBJ2-3	NA	TGTGCCAGCAGCTTTACCACTAGCACAGATACGCAGTATTTT	CASSFTTSTDTQYF
TRBV7-9	NA	TRBJ2-7	TRBD2	TGTGCCAGCAGCTCCCCGGGACTAGCGGGGGCCTACGAGCAGTACTTC	CASSSPGLAGAYEQYF
TRBV5-4	NA	TRBJ1-1	TRBD1	TGTGCCAGCAGCTTGGCGGGGACAGTATACAACACTGAAGCTTTCTTT	CASSLAGTVYNTEAFF
TRBV6-2/TRBV6-3	NA	TRBJ2-7	NA	TGTGCCAGCAGTTACTCGATGTACGAGCAGTACTTC	CASSYSMYEQYF
TRBV5-1	NA	TRBJ2-5	NA	TGCGCCAGCAGCTTGCTCAGCACCCAAGAGACCCAGTACTTC	CASSLLSTQETQYF
TRBV29-1	NA	TRBJ1-3	NA	TGCAGCGTTGGGGCGGATGGAAACACCATATATTTT	CSVGADGNTIYF
TRBV12-5	NA	TRBJ2-1	TRBD2	TGTGCTAGTGCCCCTCGGGGTCTAGCGGGCAATGAGCAGTTCTTC	CASAPRGLAGNEQFF